Included here is one T cell receptor (beta chain) sequence, with context. The sample belongs to a study of beta chain features in type 1 diabetes. Expressed TCRB transcripts were sequenced, since all the RNA that had been isolated was reverse transcribed. Repertoires were generated with immunoSEQ multiplex PCR, while TCRdb's copy carries only in-frame clones and drops some. The top ten hold 0.05% to 0.065% of the sample, which has hundreds of thousands of clones, 30% seen once. What was sequenced was naive CD4+ T cells from blood. The receptor was derived from a man younger than 35 in good health.

The CDR3 DNA reads TGCAGCGTTAGGAGCTCCTACGAGCAGTACTTC. Encoded protein: CSVRSSYEQYF. The chain couples TRBV29-1 to TRBJ2-7; D gene unclear. CDR1 is SQVTM and CDR2 is ANQGSEA in the germline V gene. V lost 5 bases, J lost 0 bases, and 5 bases lay in between. The CDR3 loop spans 11 amino acids.